This is a list of T cell receptor beta chains from one sample in a study of PD-L1 blockade in urothelial cancer. Sequenced by immunoSEQ multiplex PCR; TCRdb stores in-frame clones only, minus some. The sample lists some 50,000 clones, about 87% occurring once. This specimen consisted of PBMCs, obtained around atezolizumab (anti-PD-L1) treatment. These receptors all come from a man older than 75 with urothelial cancer. CDR3s include the opening cysteine and the closing phenylalanine or tryptophan. D genes are given only for firm matches. Clone size is stated in some rows and not others, as once, few, many or a class when expanded.

>TRBJ2-7|-|TRBV21-1|-
CASSGQGPSYEQYF
TGTGCCAGCAGTGGACAGGGTCCTTCCTACGAGCAGTACTTC
>TRBJ2-2|-|TRBV12-2|-
CASRVHRWGRGRSDTGELFF
TGTGCAAGTCGCGTCCACCGCTGGGGCAGGGGGCGCTCGGACACCGGGGAGCTGTTTTTT
>TRBJ1-2|-|TRBV2|once
CASSEGQVVYGYTF
TGTGCCAGCAGTGAAGGTCAGGTTGTCTATGGCTACACCTTC
>TRBJ1-2|-|TRBV12-1|-
CASSPLIGVANYGYTF
TGTGCCAGCAGCCCCCTAATCGGGGTAGCTAACTATGGCTACACCTTC
>TRBJ2-7|-|TRBV30|-
CAYGRRRYEQYF
TGTGCTTACGGACGGAGGCGCTACGAGCAGTACTTC
>TRBJ2-7|-|TRBV7-6|-
CASSPTDGGEQYF
TGTGCCAGCAGCCCGACCGACGGGGGCGAGCAGTACTTC
>TRBJ1-1|-|TRBV5-1|-
CASSLWGGGGTEAFF
TGCGCCAGCAGTCTGTGGGGGGGTGGAGGAACTGAAGCTTTCTTT
>TRBJ2-3|TRBD2|TRBV7-9|-
CATGLANTDTQYF
TGTGCCACTGGACTAGCTAACACAGATACGCAGTATTTT
>TRBJ1-2|TRBD1|TRBV19|-
CASSIRRGDGYTF
TGTGCCAGTAGTATTCGCAGGGGGGATGGCTACACCTTC
>TRBJ1-1|TRBD1|TRBV11-1|-
CASSYRGDGWNTEAFF
TGTGCCAGCAGTTACAGGGGGGACGGATGGAACACTGAAGCTTTCTTT
>TRBJ1-5|TRBD1|TRBV27|-
CASSLDRGSNQPQHF
TGTGCCAGCAGTTTAGACAGGGGAAGCAATCAGCCCCAGCATTTT
>TRBJ1-5|TRBD1|TRBV19|-
CASRGDRGYNQPQHF
TGTGCCAGTAGAGGGGACAGGGGGTACAATCAGCCCCAGCATTTT
>TRBJ2-1|TRBD2|TRBV6-5|-
CASSRWTSGISEQFF
TGTGCCAGCAGCCGATGGACTAGCGGGATCAGTGAGCAGTTCTTC
>TRBJ2-3|TRBD1|TRBV4-1|few
CASSQERTGWDTQYF
TGCGCCAGCAGCCAAGAACGGACAGGGTGGGATACGCAGTATTTT
>TRBJ1-5|-|TRBV2|-
CASRGEGKGNQPQHF
TGTGCCAGCAGGGGCGAGGGTAAGGGCAATCAGCCCCAGCATTTT
>TRBJ2-1|TRBD2|TRBV12-5|-
CASALLLAGIYNEQFF
TGTGCTAGTGCCCTACTTCTAGCGGGTATCTACAATGAGCAGTTCTTC
>TRBJ2-7|TRBD2|TRBV7-8|-
CASSLRQSSGTYEQYF
TGTGCCAGCAGCTTAAGGCAGTCTAGCGGTACCTACGAGCAGTACTTC
>TRBJ1-5|TRBD1|TRBV5-4|-
CASSWARTGNNQPQHF
TGTGCCAGCAGCTGGGCACGGACAGGGAACAATCAGCCCCAGCATTTT
>TRBJ2-7|TRBD1|TRBV7-2|-
CASSFGTGGSYEQYF
TGTGCCAGCAGCTTTGGGACAGGGGGCTCCTACGAGCAGTACTTC
>TRBJ1-1|-|TRBV5-1|once
CASAARQMNTEAFF
TGCGCCAGCGCGGCGAGACAGATGAACACTGAAGCTTTCTTT
>TRBJ1-2|-|TRBV30|-
CAWVRPQGDGYTF
TGTGCCTGGGTACGGCCACAGGGTGATGGCTACACCTTC
>TRBJ2-3|-|TRBV5-1|-
CASSLLRADTQYF
TGCGCCAGCAGCTTACTGAGGGCTGATACGCAGTATTTT
>TRBJ2-1|-|TRBV14|-
CASSHLGPTYNEQFF
TGTGCCAGCAGCCACCTGGGGCCGACCTACAATGAGCAGTTCTTC
>TRBJ1-1|TRBD1|TRBV5-1|-
CASSRDRKSTEAFF
TGCGCCAGCAGCAGGGACAGAAAAAGTACTGAAGCTTTCTTT